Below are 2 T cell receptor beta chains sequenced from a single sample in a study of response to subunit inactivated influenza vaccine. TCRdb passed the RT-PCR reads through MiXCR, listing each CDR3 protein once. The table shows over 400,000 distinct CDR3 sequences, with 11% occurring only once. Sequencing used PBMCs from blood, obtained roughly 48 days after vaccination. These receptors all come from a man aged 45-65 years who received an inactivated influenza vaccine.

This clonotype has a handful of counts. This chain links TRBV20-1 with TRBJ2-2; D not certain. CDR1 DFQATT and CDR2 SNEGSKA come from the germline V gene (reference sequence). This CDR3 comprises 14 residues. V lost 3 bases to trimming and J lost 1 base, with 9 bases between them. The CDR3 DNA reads TGCAGTGCTAGTCTAACCGGGAACACCGGGGAGCTGTTTTTT. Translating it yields CSASLTGNTGELFF.

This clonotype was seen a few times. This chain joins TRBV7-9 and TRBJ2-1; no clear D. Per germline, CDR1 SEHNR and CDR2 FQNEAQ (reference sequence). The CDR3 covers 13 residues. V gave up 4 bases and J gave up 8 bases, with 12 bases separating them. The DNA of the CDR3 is TGTGCCAGCAGCTCCCTCGGAAGGGATGAGCAGTTCTTC. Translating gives CASSSLGRDEQFF.